Following are 6 T cell receptor beta chains from one sample sequenced in a study of T cells in women clearing cervical HPV infection. The protocol was immunoSEQ multiplex PCR, while the TCRdb copy is restricted to in-frame clones and leaves out a portion. The data include approximately 35,000 clones; the top ten clones carry more than 7%. The sample taken for sequencing was blood buffy coat. These TCRs come from a woman between 18 and 75 years old with a cervical HPV16 infection that either progressed to CIN3+ or cleared (not recorded which).

A note on this clone: Sequencing ends 3 residues short of the CDR3 end; the germline J gene provides the rest. The chain links TRBV11-2 to TRBJ2-3; 7 bases map to TRBD2. Per germline, CDR1 SGHAT and CDR2 FQNNGV. V shed 0 bases and J 4 bases; nucleotides not matched to a gene: 4. The CDR3 totals 15 residues. The CDR3 sequence: CASSLDGAGADTQYF. The CDR3 bases that were read are TGTGCCAGCAGCTTAGATGGCGCGGGAGCAGATACG.

With respect to this clone: The read terminates 3 residues ahead of where the CDR3 ends, so the germline J gene completes it. The chain recombines TRBV29-1 with TRBJ2-3, with D possibly being TRBD1 (5 bases). V was cut by 2 bases and J by 3 bases, with 9 bases left in between. Germline V lookup: CDR1 SQVTM, CDR2 ANQGSEA. This CDR3 is 13 amino acids long. The CDR3 protein is CSVESQGTDTQYF. The part of the CDR3 DNA that was read is TGCAGCGTTGAATCCCAGGGAACAGATACG.

CDR3 DNA (partial): TGTGCCAGCAGCGCCGGGACAGGGAACTACGAG. Its protein product is CASSAGTGNYE. The full CDR3 is CASSAGTGNYEQYF. The genes are TRBV25-1 and TRBJ2-7, with 9 bases identical to TRBD1. The missing CDR3 end, 3 residues past where the read stops, is filled in from the germline J gene. Germline V gene sequence: CDR1 MGHDK, CDR2 SYGVNS. The junction had 6 bases not matched to a gene; V was cut back by 6 bases and J by 3 bases. CDR3 size: 14 residues.

In the case of this clone: From the germline J gene comes the end of the CDR3, since the read stops 3 residues before it. The J gene is TRBJ2-2, the V gene TRBV7-2; TRBD1 matches 7 bases. The CDR3 is made up of 14 amino acids. Trimming cost V 5 bases and J 6 bases; bases outside gene matches: 6. CDR1 is SGHTA, CDR2 FQGNSA, per germline. CDR3: CASSRQGRAGELFF. The covered CDR3 bases are TGTGCCAGCAGCCGACAGGGTAGGGCCGGGGAG.

To note about this clone: From the germline J gene comes the end of the CDR3, since the read stops 3 residues before it. The rearrangement uses TRBV29-1 and TRBJ2-1; 8 nucleotides match TRBD2. Germline assignment: CDR1 SQVTM and CDR2 ANQGSEA. The trim removed 6 bases at V and 9 bases at J, leaving 13 bases unmatched. The CDR3 loop spans 14 amino acids. The CDR3 here is CSVQTSAEHSEQFF. The DNA read from the CDR3 is TGCAGCGTCCAGACTAGCGCAGAACATAGTGAG.

Details on this clone: At one end, the junction sequence differs from germline, possibly due to a read error. The CDR3 goes on 3 residues after the read ends, and that part is filled in from the germline J gene. The chain has TRBV12-3 or TRBV12-4 and TRBJ1-2; D might be TRBD1 (6 bases). The CDR3 sequence is 13 residues long. The CDR3 DNA, read in part, is TGTGCCGGCAGTTCCAGGGGTGGCTATGGC. Translating gives CAGSSRGGYG. The complete CDR3 sequence is CAGSSRGGYGYTF.